This TCR beta chain was profiled in a study of blood T cell repertoires in COVID-19. In the original workflow: Cell counts per sample came from amplifying reference gene primers. Clones were sequenced by immunoSEQ multiplex PCR, and TCRdb holds only the in-frame ones, with some missing. The DNA was the basis for D and trimming; V, J and clone size are from that table. The table includes around 260,000 clones, around nine tenths detected once. Trimming took off 0 bases at V and 9 bases at J, with 12 bases between the two ends. The CDR3 is 14 residues long. Germline CDR1 and CDR2: MNHEY and SVGEGT. Enrolment of Seattle patients took place during active infection, and they were followed longitudinally.

Input material: peripheral blood. The chain links TRBV6-2 or TRBV6-3 to TRBJ2-1, with D perhaps matching TRBD2 (6 bases). This TCR was sampled from a woman in her sixties with COVID-19, enrolled during active disease. This CDR3 is CASSYSSNGGEQFF. The CDR3 bases are TGTGCCAGCAGTTACTCTTCTAACGGGGGTGAGCAGTTCTTC.